These 15 T cell receptor beta chains originate from one sample sequenced in a study of CD8 T cells in Susac syndrome. Roughly 0.5 to 1 ug RNA was reverse transcribed with random hexamers. TCRdb called the immunoSEQ multiplex PCR reads again in MiXCR, with one record for every CDR3 protein. The sample includes 150,000 to 200,000 distinct CDR3 sequences, around 96% of them seen just once. The specimen was CD4+ T cells from PBMCs. The receptors were sampled from a human donor in good health.

The J gene is TRBJ2-1, the V gene TRBV5-6; 11 nucleotides align to TRBD2. Germline lookup yields CDR1 SGHDT and CDR2 YYEEEE. The junction had 3 bases not matched to a gene; V was cut back by 2 bases and J by 5 bases. CDR3 size: 15 residues. The CDR3 spells CASSLLAGVNNEQFF. DNA for the CDR3: TGTGCCAGCAGCTTACTAGCGGGAGTGAACAATGAGCAGTTCTTC.

The chain has TRBV7-2 and TRBJ2-7, with D perhaps matching TRBD2 (5 bases). V was trimmed by 3 bases and J by 0 bases, leaving 12 bases between them. The germline V gene has CDR1 SGHTA and CDR2 FQGNSA. This CDR3 has 15 amino acids. The CDR3 bases are TGTGCCAGCAGCTTCTTGCCGGGGAGCTCCTACGAGCAGTACTTC. Its translation is CASSFLPGSSYEQYF.

The rearrangement uses TRBV7-2 and TRBJ2-4, with unresolved D. The CDR3 has 16 residues. Germline CDR1 is SGHTA and CDR2 is FQGNSA. V lost 3 bases and J lost 0, with 12 bases in between. This CDR3 reads CASSLDTRLAKNIQYF. The DNA of the CDR3 is TGTGCCAGCAGCTTGGATACCCGACTAGCCAAAAACATTCAGTACTTC.

The chain has TRBV29-1 and TRBJ2-3; weak D call: TRBD2 (5 bases). Trimming took off 4 bases at V and 2 bases at J, with 10 bases between the two ends. This CDR3 spans 13 amino acids. Germline V gene lookup returns CDR1 SQVTM and CDR2 ANQGSEA. CDR3 loop: CSVVPGITDTQYF. For the CDR3, the DNA is TGCAGCGTTGTCCCGGGGATCACAGATACGCAGTATTTT.

CDR3: CASSLAGEIYEQYF. DNA for the CDR3: TGTGCCAGCAGTTTAGCTGGAGAAATTTACGAGCAGTACTTC. The J gene is TRBJ2-7, the V gene TRBV28, with unresolved D. Germline V CDR1 and CDR2: MDHEN, SYDVKM. The CDR3 loop spans 14 amino acids. V was clipped by 2 bases and J by 4 bases, with 12 bases between them.

The chain has TRBV7-2 and TRBJ2-7; 7 positions agree with TRBD2. This CDR3 comprises 15 residues. CDR1 and CDR2 from the germline V gene are SGHTA and FQGNSA. V lost 5 bases to trimming and J lost 3 bases; unmatched junction nucleotides: 10. The CDR3 sequence: CASSVSGLGNYEQYF. CDR3 DNA: TGTGCCAGCAGCGTCAGCGGACTAGGTAACTACGAGCAGTACTTC.

This sequence joins TRBV29-1 and TRBJ2-3; D is unclear. The CDR3 length is 12 residues. The germline V gene encodes CDR1 SQVTM and CDR2 ANQGSEA. Trimming took off 3 bases at V and 1 base at J, with 5 bases between the two ends. The CDR3 protein is CSVDRGTDTQYF. CDR3 in DNA: TGCAGCGTTGATCGGGGCACAGATACGCAGTATTTT.

This chain joins TRBV20-1 and TRBJ2-7, with 7 nucleotides matching TRBD2. From germline, CDR1 is DFQATT and CDR2 SNEGSKA (reference sequence). The CDR3 is 13 residues long. V shed 3 bases and J 2 bases; nucleotides not matched to a gene: 4. In DNA, the CDR3 is TGCAGTGCTAGTTCTAGCGGAGCCTACGAGCAGTACTTC. Amino acid sequence: CSASSSGAYEQYF.

As DNA, the CDR3 is TGTGCCAGCAGTATTAGCGGGAGATTCTACGAGCAGTACTTC. Amino acids: CASSISGRFYEQYF. The chain is built from TRBV2 and TRBJ2-7, with 9 nucleotides matching TRBD2. There are 14 residues in the CDR3. V lost 5 bases, J lost 3 bases, and 5 bases stayed unmatched. Germline-derived CDR1 and CDR2 are SNHLY and FYNNEI.

The chain recombines TRBV20-1 with TRBJ2-5; 8 bases fit TRBD1. Trimming took 6 bases from V and 5 from J; bases not matched to a gene: 5. From germline, CDR1 is DFQATT and CDR2 SNEGSKA (reference sequence). The CDR3 contains 12 residues. CDR3 protein: CSAGTGGETQYF. Here the CDR3 DNA reads TGCAGTGCCGGGACAGGCGGGGAGACCCAGTACTTC.

The chain employs TRBV20-1 and TRBJ2-1; D gene unclear. Trimming removed 6 bases from V and 0 bases from J, with 12 bases in between. This CDR3 is built from 14 residues. CDR1 and CDR2 from the germline V gene are DFQATT and SNEGSKA (reference sequence). The CDR3 DNA sequence: TGCAGTGCAAAAGACTCAAGCTCCTACAATGAGCAGTTCTTC. This translates into CSAKDSSSYNEQFF.

This chain joins TRBV30 and TRBJ1-1; no clear D gene. Germline CDR1 reads GTSNPN; CDR2 reads SVGIG (reference sequence). Trimming stripped 0 bases from V and 6 bases from J, with 14 bases between. The CDR3 covers 14 residues. CDR3 bases: TGTGCCTGGAGTGTAGGATCTATGGCGGCTGAAGCTTTCTTT. Protein sequence: CAWSVGSMAAEAFF.

This chain joins TRBV7-8 and TRBJ2-1; D is possibly TRBD2 (6 bases). The length of the CDR3 is 14 residues. Germline loops: CDR1 SGHVS, CDR2 FQNEAQ. The CDR3 DNA sequence: TGTGCAAGCGGAGGACGGGAGTCTCGTCGGGAGCAGTTCTTC. Amino acid sequence: CASGGRESRREQFF.

This clonotype was found a few times. The chain has TRBV28 and TRBJ1-1; D is undetermined. The CDR3 contains 11 residues. The V end lost 10 bases, the J end lost 0 bases, and 6 bases lay between the germline ends. CDR1 is MDHEN and CDR2 is SYDVKM in the germline V gene. CDR3 sequence: CATSLNTEAFF. The CDR3 nucleotides are TGTGCCACCTCTCTGAACACTGAAGCTTTCTTT. Complete variable domain (other parts from reference TRBV28 and TRBJ1-1): DVKVTQSSRYLVKRTGEKVFLECVQDMDHENMFWYRQDPGLGLRLIYFSYDVKMKEKGDIPEGYSVSREKKERFSLILESASTNQTSMYLCATSLNTEAFFGQGTRLTVV.

The V gene is TRBV6-2 or TRBV6-3, the J gene TRBJ2-1, with 16 nucleotides matching TRBD2. The V gene end was trimmed by 7 bases and the J gene end by 8 bases; junction bases not matched to a gene: 14. Looked up from germline, CDR1 is MNHEY and CDR2 is SVGEGT. The CDR3 consists of 18 residues. This CDR3 reads CASTQRGTSGRGWYEQFF. The CDR3 region has the DNA TGTGCCAGCACCCAGCGGGGGACTAGCGGGAGGGGTTGGTATGAGCAGTTCTTC.